These 18 T cell receptor beta chains were all obtained from the same sample, sequenced in a study of Ad26.COV2.S vaccination and SARS-CoV-2 variants (dated by TCRdb to the early 2020s). Reading the label with the study, this specimen's treatment or condition is: 15 to 20 received Ad26.COV2.S at low or high dose, single or two shots; five or six received placebo; per-sample allocation not given. Repertoires of vaccine and placebo recipients were sequenced from samples taken on day 63 after the first injection. Preparation of the library involved the immunoSEQ multiplex PCR assay. The source is immuneACCESS, and TCRdb retained only in-frame sequences with V and J called. Part of the clones is not carried over; for the studies checked, unresolved V genes explain less than half of this, and the remainder is unexplained. Across this sample there are about 320,000 clones, with around four fifths seen only once. Of the sample, 2% to 2.5% is held by the ten largest clones.

The material sequenced was peripheral blood, taken in a trial of Ad26.COV2.S vaccine versus placebo. Receptor source: a person between 18 and 60 years old who received the Ad26.COV2.S COVID-19 vaccine or a placebo.

The chain carries TRBV4-1 and TRBJ1-4; TRBD1 aligns across 10 bases. There are 15 residues in the CDR3. Germline trimming cut 0 bases from V and 12 bases from J; bases unmatched to any gene: 7. CDR1 and CDR2 from the germline V gene are MGHRA and YSYEKL. Here the CDR3 reads CASSQERDRGRELFF. The CDR3 region has the DNA TGCGCCAGCAGCCAAGAAAGGGACAGGGGAAGGGAACTGTTTTTT.

The chain uses TRBV2 and TRBJ2-5; 8 bases agree with TRBD1. J was trimmed by 5 bases and V by 4 bases; bases with no gene match: 3. Germline lookup yields CDR1 SNHLY and CDR2 FYNNEI. The CDR3 covers 13 residues. The CDR3 reads CASSAGTGETQYF. Here the CDR3 DNA reads TGTGCCAGCAGTGCCGGGACAGGCGAGACCCAGTACTTC.

This clone was detected once. The chain employs TRBV10-3 and TRBJ2-7; D gene ambiguous. The CDR3 consists of 12 residues. Germline loops: CDR1 ENHRY, CDR2 SYGVKD. V was cut by 10 bases and J by 7 bases, with 17 bases left in between. The CDR3 DNA follows: TGTGCCACCACCCAGGATCCCCTGGAGCAGTACTTC. It encodes CATTQDPLEQYF.

In its sample, this clone was seen a few times. The chain recombines TRBV5-4 with TRBJ2-1; 13 bases are shared with TRBD2. V was pared by 3 bases and J by 10 bases, with 10 bases of the junction left unmatched. Germline V gene sequence: CDR1 SGHNT, CDR2 YYREEE (reference sequence). This CDR3 contains 16 residues. CDR3 DNA: TGTGCCAGCAGCTCCTGGACTAGCGGGAGACAACGAGAGCAGTTCTTC. Translating it yields CASSSWTSGRQREQFF.

The J gene is TRBJ2-2, the V gene TRBV6-5; 8 bases map to TRBD1. V lost 6 bases and J lost 4; bases outside the gene matches: 4. This CDR3 region has 14 residues. Germline V gene lookup returns CDR1 MNHEY and CDR2 SVGAGI. CDR3 in DNA: TGTGCCAGCAGACAGGGGGTTACCACCGGGGAGCTGTTTTTT. Encoded protein: CASRQGVTTGELFF.

The V gene is TRBV2, the J gene TRBJ2-5; 7 bases agree with TRBD1. CDR1 SNHLY and CDR2 FYNNEI come from the germline V gene. There are 15 residues in the CDR3. The J segment lost 1 base and the V segment lost 5 bases, leaving 7 bases of the junction unmatched. The CDR3 bases are TGTGCCAGCAGTCCCCAGACAGGGCCCCAAGAGACCCAGTACTTC. The encoded protein is CASSPQTGPQETQYF.

The genes are TRBV5-1 and TRBJ2-7; no reliable D call. V lost 4 bases to trimming and J lost 4 bases, with 12 bases between them. Germline-derived CDR1 and CDR2 are SGHRS and YFSETQ. The CDR3 totals 13 residues. CDR3 in amino acids: CASSLLGLYEQYF. The CDR3 coding sequence is TGCGCCAGCAGCCTTCTTGGGCTGTACGAGCAGTACTTC.

V is TRBV7-8 and J is TRBJ1-1; 7 positions match TRBD1. CDR3 size: 14 residues. CDR1 is SGHVS and CDR2 is FQNEAQ in the germline V gene. Trimming took 3 bases from V and 4 from J; bases not matched to a gene: 5. CDR3: CASSLWTGGTEAFF. DNA for the CDR3: TGTGCCAGCAGCTTGTGGACAGGAGGCACTGAAGCTTTCTTT.

V usage is TRBV11-3 and J usage is TRBJ1-1, with D perhaps matching TRBD1 (6 bases). V was shortened by 1 base and J by 4 bases, with 10 bases between the two germline ends. From germline, CDR1 is SGHNT and CDR2 YENEEA. The CDR3 loop spans 14 amino acids. As DNA, the CDR3 is TGTGCCAGCAGCTTAGGTGGGGGCAGCACTGAAGCTTTCTTT. It yields the protein CASSLGGGSTEAFF.

J is TRBJ1-2 and V is TRBV19, with D unresolved. The germline V gene encodes CDR1 LNHDA and CDR2 SQIVND (reference sequence). The CDR3 runs to 16 residues. The ends were cut back, 3 bases at V and 4 bases at J, with 18 bases in the middle. The CDR3 is CASSIGNPRGGYGYTF. The CDR3 nucleotides read TGTGCCAGTAGTATTGGGAACCCACGGGGAGGCTATGGCTACACCTTC.

The table lists this clone with a few counts. The junction departs from germline at one end; a sequencing error may be responsible. The chain combines TRBV19 with TRBJ1-4; D possibly corresponds to TRBD1 (6 bases). The CDR3 is 16 amino acids. Looked up from germline, CDR1 is LNHDA and CDR2 is SQIVND (reference sequence). CDR3 nucleotide sequence: TGTGCCAGTAGTATTACGTTGGACAGAACTTATGAAAAACTGTTTTTT. This gives the protein CASSITLDRTYEKLFF.

This chain connects TRBV7-2 to TRBJ2-5; D is perhaps TRBD1 or TRBD2 (6 bases each). Germline lookup yields CDR1 SGHTA and CDR2 FQGNSA. This CDR3 spans 15 amino acids. V shed 4 bases and J shed 3 bases, with 15 bases lying between them. This chain's CDR3 is CASSSAPGAKETQYF. The CDR3 DNA follows: TGTGCCAGCAGCTCCGCGCCGGGGGCCAAAGAGACCCAGTACTTC.

The J gene is TRBJ1-2, the V gene TRBV28; no definite D call. The V and J ends lost 2 bases and 8 bases respectively, with 12 bases between them. The CDR3 consists of 13 residues. Per the germline V gene, CDR1 is MDHEN and CDR2 is SYDVKM. The CDR3, as DNA: TGTGCCAGCAGTTTAAGCAGGTTGAGGGGCTACACCTTC. Translating it yields CASSLSRLRGYTF.

This clone was observed once. V and J are TRBV4-1 and TRBJ2-2; no definite D call. CDR1 MGHRA and CDR2 YSYEKL come from the germline V gene. V lost 2 bases and J 8 bases, leaving 3 bases between the germline ends. CDR3 size: 11 residues. The CDR3 region is CASSQQGELFF. Here the CDR3 DNA reads TGCGCCAGCAGCCAACAGGGGGAGCTGTTTTTT.

The rearrangement uses TRBV2 and TRBJ1-2; D uncertain. Looked up from germline, CDR1 is SNHLY and CDR2 is FYNNEI. V lost 3 bases to trimming and J lost 6 bases, with 17 bases between them. There are 15 residues in the CDR3. The CDR3 loop is CASSESSYQRDGYTF. In DNA, the CDR3 is TGTGCCAGCAGTGAGAGTTCGTACCAGAGAGATGGCTACACCTTC.

The J gene is TRBJ2-7, the V gene TRBV9; no clear D. The CDR3 is 13 residues long. Trimming stripped 3 bases from V and 3 bases from J, with 10 bases between. CDR1 is SGDLS and CDR2 is YYNGEE in the germline V gene. The CDR3 protein is CASSASDLYEQYF. The CDR3, as DNA: TGTGCCAGCAGCGCCTCGGACCTCTACGAGCAGTACTTC.

V usage is TRBV5-1 and J usage is TRBJ1-3; D gene uncertain. The CDR3 consists of 13 residues. CDR1 and CDR2 (germline): SGHRS, YFSETQ. V lost 2 bases to trimming and J lost 4 bases, with 7 bases between them. The CDR3, as DNA: TGCGCCAGCAGCTTTGGGTTAGGAAACACCATATATTTT. This encodes CASSFGLGNTIYF.

This clone appeared a single time. This sequence joins TRBV6-1 and TRBJ1-2, with 7 bases that match TRBD1. V shed 2 bases, J shed 4 bases, and the junction held 7 bases outside the gene matches. This CDR3 has 15 amino acids. Per the germline V gene, CDR1 is MNHNS and CDR2 is SASEGT. The CDR3 loop is CASSETGEVVYGYTF. The CDR3 nucleotides read TGTGCCAGCAGTGAAACAGGGGAAGTAGTCTATGGCTACACCTTC.